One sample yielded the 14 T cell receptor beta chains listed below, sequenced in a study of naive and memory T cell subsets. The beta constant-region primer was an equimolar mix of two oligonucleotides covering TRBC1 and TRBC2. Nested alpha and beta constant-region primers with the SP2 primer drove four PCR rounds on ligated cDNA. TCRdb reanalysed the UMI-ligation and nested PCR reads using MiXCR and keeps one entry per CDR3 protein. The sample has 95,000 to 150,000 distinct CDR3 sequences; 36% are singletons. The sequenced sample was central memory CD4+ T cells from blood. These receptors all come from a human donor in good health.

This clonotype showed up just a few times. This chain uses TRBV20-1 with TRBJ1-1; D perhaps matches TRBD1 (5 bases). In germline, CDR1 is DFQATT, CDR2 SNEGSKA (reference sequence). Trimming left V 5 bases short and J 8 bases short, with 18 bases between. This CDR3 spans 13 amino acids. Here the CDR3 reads CSAQKAGLREAFF. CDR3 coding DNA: TGCAGTGCTCAAAAAGCGGGGCTTAGGGAAGCTTTCTTT.

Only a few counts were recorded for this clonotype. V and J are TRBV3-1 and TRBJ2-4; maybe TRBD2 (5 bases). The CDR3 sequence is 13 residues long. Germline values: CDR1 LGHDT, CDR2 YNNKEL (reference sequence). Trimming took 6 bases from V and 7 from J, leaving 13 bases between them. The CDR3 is CASRQPGSNIQYF. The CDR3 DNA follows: TGTGCCAGCAGACAACCGGGATCCAACATTCAGTACTTC.

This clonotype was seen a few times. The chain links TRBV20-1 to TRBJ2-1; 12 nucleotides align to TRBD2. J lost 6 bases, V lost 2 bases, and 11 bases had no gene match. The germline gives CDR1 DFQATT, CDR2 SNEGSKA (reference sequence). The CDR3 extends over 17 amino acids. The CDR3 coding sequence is TGCAGTGCTAGACCCTATGGGCGGACTAGCGGGACCAATGAGCAGTTCTTC. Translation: CSARPYGRTSGTNEQFF.

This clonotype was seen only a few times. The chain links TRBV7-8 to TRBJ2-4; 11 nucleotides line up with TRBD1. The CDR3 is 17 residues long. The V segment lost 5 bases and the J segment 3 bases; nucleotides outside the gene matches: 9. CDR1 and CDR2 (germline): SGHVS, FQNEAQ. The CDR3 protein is CASSPGTGGILKNIQYF. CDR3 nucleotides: TGTGCCAGCAGCCCCGGGACAGGGGGTATCCTCAAAAACATTCAGTACTTC.

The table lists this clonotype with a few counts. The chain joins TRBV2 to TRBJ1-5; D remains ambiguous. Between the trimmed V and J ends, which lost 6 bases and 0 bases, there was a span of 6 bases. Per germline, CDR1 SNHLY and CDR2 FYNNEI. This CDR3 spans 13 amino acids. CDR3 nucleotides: TGTGCCAGCAGGGAGGATAGCAATCAGCCCCAGCATTTT. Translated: CASREDSNQPQHF.

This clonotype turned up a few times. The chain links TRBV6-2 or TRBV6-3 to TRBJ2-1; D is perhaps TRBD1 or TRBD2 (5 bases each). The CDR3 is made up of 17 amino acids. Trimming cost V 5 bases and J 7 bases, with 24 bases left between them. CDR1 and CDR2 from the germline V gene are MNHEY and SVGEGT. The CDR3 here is CASSHTLGTVPVNEQFF. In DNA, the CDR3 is TGTGCCAGCAGTCACACCCTTGGGACCGTACCCGTGAATGAGCAGTTCTTC.

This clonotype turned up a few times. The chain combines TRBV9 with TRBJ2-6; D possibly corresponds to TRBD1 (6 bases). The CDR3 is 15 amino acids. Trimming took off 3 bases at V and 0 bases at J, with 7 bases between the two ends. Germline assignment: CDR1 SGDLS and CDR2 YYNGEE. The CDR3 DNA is TGTGCCAGCAGCGGGACAGTCTCTGGGGCCAACGTCCTGACTTTC. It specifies CASSGTVSGANVLTF.

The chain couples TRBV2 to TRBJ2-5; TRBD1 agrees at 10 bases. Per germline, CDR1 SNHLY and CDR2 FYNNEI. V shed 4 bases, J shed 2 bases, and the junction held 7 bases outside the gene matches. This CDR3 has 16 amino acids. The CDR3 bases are TGTGCCAGCAGTGTGACAGGGGGCACTACTCAAGAGACCCAGTACTTC. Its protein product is CASSVTGGTTQETQYF.

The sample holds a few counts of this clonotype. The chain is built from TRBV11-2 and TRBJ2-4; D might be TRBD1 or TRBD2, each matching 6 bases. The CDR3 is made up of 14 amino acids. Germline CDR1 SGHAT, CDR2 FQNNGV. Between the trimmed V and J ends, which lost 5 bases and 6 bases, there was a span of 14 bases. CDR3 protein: CASSPLGGGNIQYF. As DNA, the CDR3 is TGTGCCAGCAGCCCCCTGGGGGGCGGAAACATTCAGTACTTC.

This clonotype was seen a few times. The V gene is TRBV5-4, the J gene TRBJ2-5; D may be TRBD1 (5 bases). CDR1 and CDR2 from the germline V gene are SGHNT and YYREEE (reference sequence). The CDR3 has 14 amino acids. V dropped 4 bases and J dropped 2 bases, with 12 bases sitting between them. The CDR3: CASSPWTNQETQYF. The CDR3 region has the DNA TGTGCCAGCAGCCCGTGGACAAATCAAGAGACCCAGTACTTC.

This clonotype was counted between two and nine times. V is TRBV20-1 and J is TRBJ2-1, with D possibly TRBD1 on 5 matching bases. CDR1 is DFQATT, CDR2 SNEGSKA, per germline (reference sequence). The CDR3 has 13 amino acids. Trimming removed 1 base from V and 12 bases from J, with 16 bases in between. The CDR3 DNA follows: TGCAGTGCTAGAGGTGGGGCGACAGAGAGGCAGTTCTTC. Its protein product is CSARGGATERQFF.

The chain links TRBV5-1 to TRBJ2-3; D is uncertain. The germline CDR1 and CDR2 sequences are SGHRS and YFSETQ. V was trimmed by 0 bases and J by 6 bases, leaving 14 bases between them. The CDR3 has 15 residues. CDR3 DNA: TGCGCCAGCAGCTTGGAGGTGGGCAGAGCTGATACGCAGTATTTT. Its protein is CASSLEVGRADTQYF.

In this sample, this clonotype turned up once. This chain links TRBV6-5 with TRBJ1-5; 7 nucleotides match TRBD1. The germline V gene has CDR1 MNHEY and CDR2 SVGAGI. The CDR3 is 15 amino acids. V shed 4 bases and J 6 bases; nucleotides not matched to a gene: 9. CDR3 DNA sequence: TGTGCCAGCAGTTCGACAGGGTTCGGTTTTCAGCCCCAGCATTTT. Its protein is CASSSTGFGFQPQHF.

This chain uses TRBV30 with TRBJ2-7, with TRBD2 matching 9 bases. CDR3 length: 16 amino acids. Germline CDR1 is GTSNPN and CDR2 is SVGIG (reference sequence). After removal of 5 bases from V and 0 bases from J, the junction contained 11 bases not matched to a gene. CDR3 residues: CAWGALGLAPSYEQYF. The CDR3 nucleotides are TGTGCCTGGGGGGCCCTCGGACTAGCGCCCTCCTACGAGCAGTACTTC.